The sequence of this T cell receptor beta chain was determined in a study of blood T cell repertoires in COVID-19. For the study at large: Material from acute and convalescent COVID-19 was sourced from the United States, Italy and Spain. PBMCs, B-cell-depleted T cells, or T cells were the source of the cDNA or gDNA that made up the material.

Original handling: For nucleated cells, counts were estimated from reference gene primer amplification. Sequencing was performed with immunoSEQ multiplex PCR; in TCRdb, only in-frame clones are kept and a portion is missing. D and trimming were read from the DNA, whereas the V and J calls and clone size are those reported in that table. The sample yields 50,000 to 80,000 clones, about 88% seen once. The germline CDR1 and CDR2 sequences are SNHLY and FYNNEI. CDR3 length: 14 amino acids. V was pared by 4 bases and J by 5 bases, with 12 bases between. Seattle participants joined during active infection and were tracked over time.

The TCR was taken from a woman aged 55-75 years with COVID-19, enrolled during active disease. Sequencing was carried out using peripheral blood. The chain links TRBV2 to TRBJ2-1; a weak D match, TRBD2 (5 bases). CDR3 protein: CASSAWTQNNEQFF. DNA for the CDR3: TGTGCCAGCAGTGCGTGGACTCAAAACAATGAGCAGTTCTTC.